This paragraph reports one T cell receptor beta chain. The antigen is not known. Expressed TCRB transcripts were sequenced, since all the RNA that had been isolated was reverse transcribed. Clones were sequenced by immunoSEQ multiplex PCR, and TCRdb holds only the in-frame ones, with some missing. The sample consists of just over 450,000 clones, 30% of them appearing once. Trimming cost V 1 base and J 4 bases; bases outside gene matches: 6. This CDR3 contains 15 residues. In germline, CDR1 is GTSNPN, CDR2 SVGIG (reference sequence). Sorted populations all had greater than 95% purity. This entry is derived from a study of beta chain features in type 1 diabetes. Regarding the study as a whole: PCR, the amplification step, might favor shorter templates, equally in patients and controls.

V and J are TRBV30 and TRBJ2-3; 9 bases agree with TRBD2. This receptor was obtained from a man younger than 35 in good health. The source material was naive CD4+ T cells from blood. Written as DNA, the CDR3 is TGTGCCTGGAGTGATCGGACTAGCGCGCCAGATACGCAGTATTTT. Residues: CAWSDRTSAPDTQYF.